The TCR beta chain under discussion was sequenced for a study of beta chain features in type 1 diabetes. Turning to the study itself: Patients did not differ from healthy donors in age, gender or cell yield. Findings of the study overall: A moderate, significant TCRB CDR3 shortening appeared in type 1 diabetes across four CD4+ subsets. A PCR bias possibly favoring shorter templates would apply equally to patients and controls.

Trimming left V 0 bases short and J 6 bases short, with 8 bases between. This CDR3 is built from 14 residues. The germline V gene has CDR1 KGHSH and CDR2 LQKENI. Concerning this clone: Antigen specificity is unknown.

Isolated RNA was reverse transcribed in full, so expressed TCRB transcripts were sequenced. TCRdb keeps only in-frame clones here, not all; method: immunoSEQ multiplex PCR. The sample records around 430,000 clones, roughly 31% being singletons. The source material was naive CD4+ T cells from blood. This sequence was found in a man in his late teens or twenties in good health. This chain connects TRBV18 to TRBJ2-2; D gene uncertain. CDR3 in DNA: TGTGCCAGCTCACCACCGGGAAGCGCCGGGGAGCTGTTTTTT. This codes for CASSPPGSAGELFF.